The clone carrying this T cell receptor beta chain was picked up one time. The sample belongs to a study of shared clonotypes between healthy human individuals. The wider study: Participating donors consisted of a couple of women and three men aged 18 to 49.

A deep-level run was used for the assay. Assay used: immunoSEQ multiplex PCR; TCRdb lists only in-frame clones, some missing. The repertoire includes millions of clones, roughly 94% of them detected once, and 0.13% sits in the top ten. With 0 bases removed from V and 10 bases from J, the gap between germline ends came to 14 bases. Per the germline V gene, CDR1 is SGHRS and CDR2 is YFSETQ. The CDR3 is 14 residues long. This sequence joins TRBV5-1 and TRBJ2-1; D possibly matches TRBD1 or TRBD2 (5 bases each). Input material: naive CD4+ T cells sorted from blood. Documented subset: CD45RA+ positively selected. The origin of this receptor is a man younger than 35 in good health. CDR3 coding DNA: TGCGCCAGCAGCTTGGGGGACCCCCCCATAGAGCAGTTCTTC. This sequence encodes CASSLGDPPIEQFF.